This passage covers 8 T cell receptor beta chains from one sample sequenced in a study of T cell repertoires in cytomegalovirus infection. TCRdb re-analysed the reads in MiXCR, keeping a single row per CDR3 protein. Of about 570,000 distinct CDR3 sequences in the sample, around 40% were seen once. Which antigens these TCRs recognize remains unknown. Here the sequenced sample was cultured PBMCs, taken from culture after CMV antigen stimulation. The source of these receptors is a human donor in good health (CMV status not recorded). Some clones in this sample may be carry-over from other donors' samples.

The V call is TRBV7-2, the J call TRBJ2-7; 8 bases agree with TRBD2. V gave up 0 bases and J gave up 4 bases; unmatched junction bases: 8. The length of the CDR3 is 16 residues. Germline loops: CDR1 SGHTA, CDR2 FQGNSA. The CDR3 DNA is TGTGCCAGCAGCTTAGCGACGGGGGGGGCTTTATACGAGCAGTACTTC. This gives the protein CASSLATGGALYEQYF.

The chain combines TRBV6-2 or TRBV6-3 with TRBJ2-2; 10 bases agree with TRBD1. The CDR3 consists of 16 residues. From germline, CDR1 is MNHEY and CDR2 SVGEGT. Unmatched junction bases numbered 3, after V lost 0 bases and J lost 5 bases. The CDR3 coding sequence is TGTGCCAGCAGTTACTCGTTGGGACAGGGGACCGGGGAGCTGTTTTTT. Translating gives CASSYSLGQGTGELFF.

The table lists this clonotype with a few counts. The chain joins TRBV12-3 or TRBV12-4 to TRBJ1-2; 8 positions agree with TRBD1. This CDR3 spans 17 amino acids. The V gene end was trimmed by 4 bases and the J gene end by 1 base; junction bases not matched to a gene: 11. In DNA form, the CDR3 reads TGTGCCAGCAGTTCAGGGGACAGGTCGACGAGTAACTATGGCTACACCTTC. Residues: CASSSGDRSTSNYGYTF.

The V gene is TRBV19, the J gene TRBJ1-5; D gene unclear. Deletions cut 3 bases from V and 8 bases from J, with 8 bases between. Germline V lookup: CDR1 LNHDA, CDR2 SQIVND (reference sequence). This CDR3 is 12 amino acids long. As DNA, the CDR3 is TGTGCCAGTAGTATGTTGGGTGAGCCCCAGCATTTT. This gives the protein CASSMLGEPQHF.

This clonotype was seen a handful of times. This sequence joins TRBV7-2 and TRBJ2-3; D is unclear. The ends were cut back, 1 base at V and 8 bases at J, with 13 bases in the middle. Germline values: CDR1 SGHTA, CDR2 FQGNSA. This CDR3 contains 14 residues. This CDR3 is CASSLGGSRSTQYF. CDR3 coding DNA: TGTGCCAGCAGCTTAGGTGGGTCAAGGTCTACGCAGTATTTT.

V and J are TRBV6-2 or TRBV6-3 and TRBJ2-1, with D perhaps being TRBD1 or TRBD2 (5 bases each). From germline, CDR1 is MNHEY and CDR2 SVGEGT. Trimming removed 2 bases at V and 0 bases at J, with 11 bases between. This CDR3 contains 16 residues. The CDR3 region is CASSYTGPSSYNEQFF. CDR3 coding DNA: TGTGCCAGCAGTTACACGGGGCCCAGCTCCTACAATGAGCAGTTCTTC.

The V gene is TRBV12-3 or TRBV12-4, the J gene TRBJ2-1, with TRBD2 as a possible D gene (6 bases). CDR3 length equals 14 residues. V lost 3 bases and J lost 6, with 12 bases in between. As DNA, the CDR3 is TGTGCCAGCAGTTTTACGGGAGAGGCCAATGAGCAGTTCTTC. Amino acids: CASSFTGEANEQFF.

This chain joins TRBV2 and TRBJ1-5; 8 bases are a match to TRBD1. Trimming cost V 7 bases and J 7 bases; bases outside gene matches: 6. CDR3 size: 13 residues. The germline V gene encodes CDR1 SNHLY and CDR2 FYNNEI. The chain's CDR3 is CASKDRVGQPQHF. In DNA form, the CDR3 reads TGTGCCAGCAAGGACAGGGTCGGGCAGCCCCAGCATTTT.